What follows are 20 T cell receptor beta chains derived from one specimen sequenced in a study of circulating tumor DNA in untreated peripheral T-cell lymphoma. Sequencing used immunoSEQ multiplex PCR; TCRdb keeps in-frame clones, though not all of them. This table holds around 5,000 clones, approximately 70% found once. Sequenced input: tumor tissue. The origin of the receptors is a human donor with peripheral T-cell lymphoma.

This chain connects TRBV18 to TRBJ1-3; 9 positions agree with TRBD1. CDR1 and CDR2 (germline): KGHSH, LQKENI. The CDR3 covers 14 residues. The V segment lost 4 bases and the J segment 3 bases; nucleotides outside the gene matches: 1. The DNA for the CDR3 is TGTGCCAGCTCACTGGACAGGGGTGGAAACACCATATATTTT. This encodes CASSLDRGGNTIYF.

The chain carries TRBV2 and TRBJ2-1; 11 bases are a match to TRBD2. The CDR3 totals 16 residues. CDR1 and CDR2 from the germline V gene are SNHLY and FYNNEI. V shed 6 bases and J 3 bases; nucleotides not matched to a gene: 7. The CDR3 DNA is TGTGCCAGCAGGTTATCCGGGACTAGCGGCTACAATGAGCAGTTCTTC. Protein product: CASRLSGTSGYNEQFF.

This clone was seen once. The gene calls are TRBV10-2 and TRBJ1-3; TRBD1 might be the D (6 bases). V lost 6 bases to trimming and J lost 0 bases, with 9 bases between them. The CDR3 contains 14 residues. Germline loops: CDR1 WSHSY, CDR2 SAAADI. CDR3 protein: CASRSDSSGNTIYF. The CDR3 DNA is TGCGCCAGCAGATCGGACAGCTCTGGAAACACCATATATTTT.

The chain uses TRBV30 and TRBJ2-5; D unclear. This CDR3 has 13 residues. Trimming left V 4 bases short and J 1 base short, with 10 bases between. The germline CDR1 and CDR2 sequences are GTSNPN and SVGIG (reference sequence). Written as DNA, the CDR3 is TGTGCCTGGAATGGGCTTAGCCAAGAGACCCAGTACTTC. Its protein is CAWNGLSQETQYF.

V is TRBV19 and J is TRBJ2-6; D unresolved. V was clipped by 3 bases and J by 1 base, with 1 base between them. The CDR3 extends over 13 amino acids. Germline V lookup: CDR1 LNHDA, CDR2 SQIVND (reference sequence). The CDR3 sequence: CASSISGANVLTF. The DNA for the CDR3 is TGTGCCAGTAGTATTTCTGGGGCCAACGTCCTGACTTTC.

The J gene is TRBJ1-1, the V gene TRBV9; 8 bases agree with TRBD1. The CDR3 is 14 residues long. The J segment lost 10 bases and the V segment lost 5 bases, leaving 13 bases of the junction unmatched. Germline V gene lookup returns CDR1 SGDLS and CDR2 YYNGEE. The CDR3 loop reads CASSLMDREYGAFF. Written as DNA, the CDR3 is TGTGCCAGCAGTTTAATGGACAGGGAATACGGAGCTTTCTTT.

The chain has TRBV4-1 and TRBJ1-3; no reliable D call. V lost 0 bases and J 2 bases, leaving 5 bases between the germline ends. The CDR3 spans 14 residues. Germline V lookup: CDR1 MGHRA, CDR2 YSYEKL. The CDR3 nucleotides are TGCGCCAGCAGCCAAGACAGCCCTGGAAACACCATATATTTT. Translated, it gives CASSQDSPGNTIYF.

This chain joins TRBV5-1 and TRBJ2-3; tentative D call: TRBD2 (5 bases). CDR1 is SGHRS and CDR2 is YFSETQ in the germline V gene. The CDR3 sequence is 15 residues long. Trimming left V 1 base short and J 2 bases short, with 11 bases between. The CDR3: CASSLTSGITDTQYF. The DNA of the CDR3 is TGCGCCAGCAGCTTGACGAGCGGTATCACAGATACGCAGTATTTT.

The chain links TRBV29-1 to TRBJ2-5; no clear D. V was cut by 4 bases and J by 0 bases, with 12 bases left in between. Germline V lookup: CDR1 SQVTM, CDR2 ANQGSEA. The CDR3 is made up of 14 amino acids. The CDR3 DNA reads TGCAGCGTTGTATCCAGTCTCAACCAAGAGACCCAGTACTTC. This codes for CSVVSSLNQETQYF. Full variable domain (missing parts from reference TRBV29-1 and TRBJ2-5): SAVISQKPSRDICQRGTSLTIQCQVDSQVTMMFWYRQQPGQSLTLIATANQGSEATYESGFVIDKFPISRPNLTFSTLTVSNMSPEDSSIYLCSVVSSLNQETQYFGPGTRLLVL.

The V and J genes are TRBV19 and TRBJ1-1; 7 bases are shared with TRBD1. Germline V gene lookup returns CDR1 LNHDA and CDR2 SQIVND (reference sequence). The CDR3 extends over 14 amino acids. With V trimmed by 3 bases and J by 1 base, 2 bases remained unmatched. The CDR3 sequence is CASSINRGNTEAFF. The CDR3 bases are TGTGCCAGTAGTATTAACAGGGGGAACACTGAAGCTTTCTTT.

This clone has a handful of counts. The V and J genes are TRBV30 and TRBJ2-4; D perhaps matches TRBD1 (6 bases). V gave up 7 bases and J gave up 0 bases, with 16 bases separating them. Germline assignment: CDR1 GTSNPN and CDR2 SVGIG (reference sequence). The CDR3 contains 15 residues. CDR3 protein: CALEDPGVAKNIQYF. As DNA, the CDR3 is TGTGCCTTGGAAGATCCAGGGGTAGCCAAAAACATTCAGTACTTC.

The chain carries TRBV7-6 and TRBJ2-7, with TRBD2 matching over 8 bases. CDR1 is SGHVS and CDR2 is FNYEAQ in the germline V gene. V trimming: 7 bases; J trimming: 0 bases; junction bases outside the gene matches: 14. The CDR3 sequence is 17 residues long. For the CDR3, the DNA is TGTGCCAGCAAGATCCAACCGGGACTAGATCTCTCCTACGAGCAGTACTTC. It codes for CASKIQPGLDLSYEQYF.

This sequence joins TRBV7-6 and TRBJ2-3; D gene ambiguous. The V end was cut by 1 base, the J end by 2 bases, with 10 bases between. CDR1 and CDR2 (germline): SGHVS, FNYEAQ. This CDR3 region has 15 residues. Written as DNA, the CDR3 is TGTGCCAGCAGCTTAGGACGGGTCGCCACAGATACGCAGTATTTT. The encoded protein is CASSLGRVATDTQYF. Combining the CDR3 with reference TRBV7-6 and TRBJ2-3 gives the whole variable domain GAGVSQSPRYKVTKRGQDVALRCDPISGHVSLYWYRQALGQGPEFLTYFNYEAQQDKSGLPNDRFSAERPEGSISTLTIQRTEQRDSAMYRCASSLGRVATDTQYFGPGTRLTVL.

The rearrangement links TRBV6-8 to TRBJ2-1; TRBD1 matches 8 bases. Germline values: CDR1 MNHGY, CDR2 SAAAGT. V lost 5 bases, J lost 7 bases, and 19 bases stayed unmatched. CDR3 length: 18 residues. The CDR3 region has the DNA TGTGCCAGCAGTGTCCGGGACAGGAGGGCCCTCGCGGCGAATGAGCAGTTCTTC. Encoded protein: CASSVRDRRALAANEQFF.

The CDR3 coding sequence is TGTGCCAGTAGTAGCCGGGACGGCTCCTACGAGCAGTACTTC. It yields the protein CASSSRDGSYEQYF. The J gene is TRBJ2-7, the V gene TRBV19; D is perhaps TRBD1 or TRBD2 (5 bases each). Germline assignment: CDR1 LNHDA and CDR2 SQIVND (reference sequence). Trimming took off 4 bases at V and 0 bases at J, with 10 bases between the two ends. This CDR3 is built from 14 residues.

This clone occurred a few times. The DNA of the CDR3 is TGTGCCAGCAGGGGGACAGGGGGGAACTACGAGCAGTACTTC. Protein: CASRGTGGNYEQYF. The chain combines TRBV11-3 with TRBJ2-7, with 11 bases identical to TRBD1. This CDR3 contains 14 residues. Germline V lookup: CDR1 SGHNT, CDR2 YENEEA. Trimming took 6 bases from V and 3 from J; bases not matched to a gene: 4.

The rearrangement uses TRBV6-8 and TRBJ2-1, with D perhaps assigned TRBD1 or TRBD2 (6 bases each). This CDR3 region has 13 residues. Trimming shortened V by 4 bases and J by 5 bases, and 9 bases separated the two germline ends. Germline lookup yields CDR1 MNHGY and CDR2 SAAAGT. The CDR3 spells CASSWGAHNEQFF. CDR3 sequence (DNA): TGTGCCAGCAGTTGGGGGGCCCACAATGAGCAGTTCTTC.

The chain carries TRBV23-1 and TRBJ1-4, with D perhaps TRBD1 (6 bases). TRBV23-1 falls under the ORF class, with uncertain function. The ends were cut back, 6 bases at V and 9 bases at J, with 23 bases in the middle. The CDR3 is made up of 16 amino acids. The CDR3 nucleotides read TGCGCCAGCAGCCAAGATCTTCCAGGGGATGGACAAAAACTGTTTTTT. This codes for CASSQDLPGDGQKLFF.

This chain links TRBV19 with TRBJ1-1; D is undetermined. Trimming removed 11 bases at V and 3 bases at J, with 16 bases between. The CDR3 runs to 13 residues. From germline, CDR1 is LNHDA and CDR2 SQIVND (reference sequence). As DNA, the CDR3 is TGTGCCTGCAAGGGTAGCCGCTACACTGAAGCTTTCTTT. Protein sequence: CACKGSRYTEAFF. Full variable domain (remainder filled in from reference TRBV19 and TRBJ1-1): DGGITQSPKYLFRKEGQNVTLSCEQNLNHDAMYWYRQDPGQGLRLIYYSQIVNDFQKGDIAEGYSVSREKKESFPLTVTSAQKNPTAFYLCACKGSRYTEAFFGQGTRLTVV.

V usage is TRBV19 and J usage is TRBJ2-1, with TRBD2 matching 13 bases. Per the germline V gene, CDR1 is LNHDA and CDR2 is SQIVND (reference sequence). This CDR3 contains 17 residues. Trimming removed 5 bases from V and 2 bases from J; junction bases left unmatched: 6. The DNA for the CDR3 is TGTGCCAGTAGTGCCCGGACTAGCGGGAGACCCTACAATGAGCAGTTCTTC. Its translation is CASSARTSGRPYNEQFF.